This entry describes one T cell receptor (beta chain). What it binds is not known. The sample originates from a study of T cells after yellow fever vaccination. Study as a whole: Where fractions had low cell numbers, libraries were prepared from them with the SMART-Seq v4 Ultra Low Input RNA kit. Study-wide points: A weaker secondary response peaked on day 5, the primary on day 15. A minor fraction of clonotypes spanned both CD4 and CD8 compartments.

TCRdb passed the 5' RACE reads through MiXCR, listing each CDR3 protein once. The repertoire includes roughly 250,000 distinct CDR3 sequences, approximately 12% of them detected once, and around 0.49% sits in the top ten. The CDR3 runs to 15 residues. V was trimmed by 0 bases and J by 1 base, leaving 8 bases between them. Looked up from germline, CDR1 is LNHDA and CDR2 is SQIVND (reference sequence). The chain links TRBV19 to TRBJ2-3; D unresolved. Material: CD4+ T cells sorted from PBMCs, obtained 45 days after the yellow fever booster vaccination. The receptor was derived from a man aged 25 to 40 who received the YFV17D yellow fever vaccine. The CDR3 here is CASSIDPDGTDTQYF. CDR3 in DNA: TGTGCCAGTAGTATAGACCCGGACGGCACAGATACGCAGTATTTT.